This note documents a single T cell receptor (beta chain) sequence. Antigen: not known. The sample comes from a study of shared clonotypes between healthy human individuals. Study-wide results and caveats: Larger richness was generally estimated for naive than memory subsets.

The repertoire was sequenced with immunoSEQ multiplex PCR; TCRdb's copy has only in-frame clones and lacks some. This repertoire shows over a million clones, approximately 78% found once; its top ten account for approximately 0.5%. Germline CDR1 and CDR2: SNHLY and FYNNEI. This CDR3 region has 14 residues. V was cut by 4 bases and J by 3 bases, with 12 bases left in between. It was into CD45RA+ naive and CD45RA-negative memory subsets that the CD4+ cells were split. Material: memory CD4+ T cells from PBMCs. As to subset: CD45RA-negative fraction. This chain links TRBV2 with TRBJ1-1, with D unclear. This receptor was obtained from a man aged 18-30 years in good health. Some clones in this sample may be carry-over from other donors' samples. CDR3 bases: TGTGCCAGCAGTGTCGACGGTGGGGACACTGAAGCTTTCTTT. Encoded protein: CASSVDGGDTEAFF.